This T cell receptor beta chain was observed in a study of CD8 T cells in ankylosing spondylitis. General study results and limits: Prior literature has documented some motif variants in synovial fluid and blood from reactive arthritis. Matched synovial fluid from ankylosing spondylitis patients was reported to be enriched for disease-linked clones.

With molecular barcodes, quantitative 5'-RACE was used to make the TCR beta libraries. TCRdb re-derived calls from the 5' RACE reads in MiXCR, one entry per CDR3 protein. The repertoire includes about 250,000 distinct CDR3 sequences, over 15% of them detected once, and about a third sits in the top ten. With respect to this clonotype: Its antigen is unidentified.

The CDR3 runs 15 residues. Trimming removed 2 bases from V and 2 bases from J, with 10 bases in between. The germline V gene has CDR1 MNHEY and CDR2 SMNVEV (reference sequence). The chain links TRBV27 to TRBJ2-1; maybe TRBD2 (5 bases). This clonotype was sampled from a male donor with ankylosing spondylitis or in good health (not recorded which). The specimen sequenced was blood, either unsorted or a sorted T cell fraction (not recorded which). The CDR3 DNA reads TGTGCCAGCAGTTTAGGGGAGCCGGCCTACAATGAGCAGTTCTTC. Amino acid sequence: CASSLGEPAYNEQFF.